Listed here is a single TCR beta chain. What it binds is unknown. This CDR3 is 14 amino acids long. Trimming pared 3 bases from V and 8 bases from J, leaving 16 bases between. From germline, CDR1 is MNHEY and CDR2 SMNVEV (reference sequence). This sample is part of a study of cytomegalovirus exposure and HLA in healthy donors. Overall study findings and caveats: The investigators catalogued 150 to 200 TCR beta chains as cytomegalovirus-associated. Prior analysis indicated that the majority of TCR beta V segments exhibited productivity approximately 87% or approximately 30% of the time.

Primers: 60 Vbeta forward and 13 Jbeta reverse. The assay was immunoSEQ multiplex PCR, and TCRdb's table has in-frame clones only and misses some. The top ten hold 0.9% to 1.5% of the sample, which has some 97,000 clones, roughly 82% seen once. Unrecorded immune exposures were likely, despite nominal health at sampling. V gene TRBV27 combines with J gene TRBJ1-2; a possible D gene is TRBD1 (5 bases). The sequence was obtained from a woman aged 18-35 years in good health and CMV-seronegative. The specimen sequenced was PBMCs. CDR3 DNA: TGTGCCAGCAGTTTTATTACGGGGGTTAGCGGCTACACCTTC. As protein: CASSFITGVSGYTF.